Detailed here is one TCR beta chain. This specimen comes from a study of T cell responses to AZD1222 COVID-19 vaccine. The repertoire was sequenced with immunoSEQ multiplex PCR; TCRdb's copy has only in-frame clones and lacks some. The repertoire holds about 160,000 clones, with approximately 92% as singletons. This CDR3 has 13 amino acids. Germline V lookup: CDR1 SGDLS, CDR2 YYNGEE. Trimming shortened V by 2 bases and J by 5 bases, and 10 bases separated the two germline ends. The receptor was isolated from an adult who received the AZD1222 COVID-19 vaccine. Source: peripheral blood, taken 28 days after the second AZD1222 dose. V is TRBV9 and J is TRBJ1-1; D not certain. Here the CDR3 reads CASSVAPDTEAFF. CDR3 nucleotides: TGTGCCAGCAGCGTCGCTCCGGATACTGAAGCTTTCTTT.